This T cell receptor (beta chain) was identified during a study of T cells in Graves' hyperthyroidism and ophthalmopathy. Study as a whole: Peripheral blood draws took place at initial diagnosis, ahead of any treatment.

In making diagnoses, clinical symptoms, serum thyroxine and TRAb, thyroid ultrasound and orbital computed tomography were all used. The V end was cut by 2 bases, the J end by 1 base, with 10 bases between. CDR1 is KGHDR, CDR2 SFDVKD, per germline. CDR3 size: 15 residues. It was RNA transcripts that yielded the amplified TCR beta CDR3 regions. The HTBI set primed first-round TCR CDR3 RT-PCR. TCRdb called the multiplex PCR reads again in MiXCR, with one record for every CDR3 protein. Found here are approximately 600,000 distinct CDR3 sequences, around 14% of them singletons; the top ten hold almost 6%. The sequenced sample was blood. This receptor was obtained from a woman aged 30 to 39 with Graves' hyperthyroidism that later progressed to Graves' ophthalmopathy. This chain joins TRBV24-1 and TRBJ1-1, with D possibly being TRBD1 (5 bases). In DNA, the CDR3 is TGTGCCACCAGTGATTCGGGGACGGGGAACACTGAAGCTTTCTTT. This encodes CATSDSGTGNTEAFF.